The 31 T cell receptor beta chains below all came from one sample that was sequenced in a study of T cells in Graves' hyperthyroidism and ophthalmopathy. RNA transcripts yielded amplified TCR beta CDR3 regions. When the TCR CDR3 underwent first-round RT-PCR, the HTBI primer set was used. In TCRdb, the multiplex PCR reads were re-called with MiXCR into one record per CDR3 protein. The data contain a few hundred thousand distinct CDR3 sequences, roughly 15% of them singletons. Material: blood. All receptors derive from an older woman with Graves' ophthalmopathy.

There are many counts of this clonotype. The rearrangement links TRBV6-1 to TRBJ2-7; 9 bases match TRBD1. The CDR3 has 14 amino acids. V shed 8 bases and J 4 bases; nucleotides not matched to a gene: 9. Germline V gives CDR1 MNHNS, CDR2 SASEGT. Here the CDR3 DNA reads TGTGCCAGCGTGGCTGCGGGACAGGGTTACGAGCAGTACTTC. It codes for CASVAAGQGYEQYF.

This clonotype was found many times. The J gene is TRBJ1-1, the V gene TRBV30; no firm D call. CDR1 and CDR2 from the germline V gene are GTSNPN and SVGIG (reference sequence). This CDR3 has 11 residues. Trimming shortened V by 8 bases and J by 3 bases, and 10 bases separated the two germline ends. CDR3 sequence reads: CAAGEDTEAFF. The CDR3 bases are TGTGCCGCGGGAGAGGACACTGAAGCTTTCTTT.

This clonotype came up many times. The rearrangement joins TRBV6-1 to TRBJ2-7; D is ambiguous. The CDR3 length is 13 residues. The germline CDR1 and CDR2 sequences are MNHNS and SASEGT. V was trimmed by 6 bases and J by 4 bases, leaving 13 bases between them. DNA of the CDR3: TGTGCCAGCAGCCGTTCACCGAGATACGAGCAGTACTTC. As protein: CASSRSPRYEQYF.

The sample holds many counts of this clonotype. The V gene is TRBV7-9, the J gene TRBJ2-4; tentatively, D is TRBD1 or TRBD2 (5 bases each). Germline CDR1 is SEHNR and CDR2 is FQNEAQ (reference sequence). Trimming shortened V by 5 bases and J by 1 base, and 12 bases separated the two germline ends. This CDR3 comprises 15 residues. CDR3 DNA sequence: TGTGCCAGCAGCCCCCGGGACGTTGCCAAAAACATTCAGTACTTC. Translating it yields CASSPRDVAKNIQYF.

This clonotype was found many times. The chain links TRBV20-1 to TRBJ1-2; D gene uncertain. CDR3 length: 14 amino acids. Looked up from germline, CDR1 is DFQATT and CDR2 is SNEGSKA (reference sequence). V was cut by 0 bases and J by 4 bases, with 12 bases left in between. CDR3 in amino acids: CSARDQVRVYGYTF. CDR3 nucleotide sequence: TGCAGTGCTAGAGATCAAGTAAGAGTCTATGGCTACACCTTC.

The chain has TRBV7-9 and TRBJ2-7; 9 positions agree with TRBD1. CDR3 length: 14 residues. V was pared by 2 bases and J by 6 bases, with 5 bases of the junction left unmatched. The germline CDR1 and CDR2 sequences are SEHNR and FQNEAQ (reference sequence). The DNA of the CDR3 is TGTGCCAGCAGCTTAATAGGGGACAGGGCCGAGCAGTACTTC. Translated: CASSLIGDRAEQYF.

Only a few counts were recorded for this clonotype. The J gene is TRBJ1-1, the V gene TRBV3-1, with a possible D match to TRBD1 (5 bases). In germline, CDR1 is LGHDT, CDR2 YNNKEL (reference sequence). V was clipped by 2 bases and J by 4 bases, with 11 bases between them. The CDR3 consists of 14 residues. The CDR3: CASSQPGYVTEAFF. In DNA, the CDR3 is TGTGCCAGCAGCCAACCAGGGTATGTCACTGAAGCTTTCTTT.

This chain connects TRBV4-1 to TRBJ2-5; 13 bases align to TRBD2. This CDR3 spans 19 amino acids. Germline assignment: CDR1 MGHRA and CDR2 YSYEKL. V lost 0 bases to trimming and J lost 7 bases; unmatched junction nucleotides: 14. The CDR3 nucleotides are TGCGCCAGCAGCCAAGACGTTGGGGGACTAGCGGGGCCCTTAGGGACCCAGTACTTC. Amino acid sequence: CASSQDVGGLAGPLGTQYF.

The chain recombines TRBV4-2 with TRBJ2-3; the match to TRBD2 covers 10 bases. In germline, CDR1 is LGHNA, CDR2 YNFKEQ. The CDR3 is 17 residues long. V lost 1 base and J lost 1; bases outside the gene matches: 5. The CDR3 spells CASSQVGSGRGTDTQYF. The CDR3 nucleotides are TGTGCCAGCAGCCAAGTCGGGAGCGGGAGGGGCACAGATACGCAGTATTTT.

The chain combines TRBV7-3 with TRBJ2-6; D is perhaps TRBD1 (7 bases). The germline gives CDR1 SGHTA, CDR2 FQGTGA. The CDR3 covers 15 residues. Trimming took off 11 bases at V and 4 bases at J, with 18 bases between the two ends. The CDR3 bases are TGTGCCGGCGGGACAGCATCTCTGGGGGCCAACGTCCTGACTTTC. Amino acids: CAGGTASLGANVLTF. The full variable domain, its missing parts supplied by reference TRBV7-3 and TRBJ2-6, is GAGVSQTPSNKVTEKGKYVELRCDPISGHTALYWYRQSLGQGPEFLIYFQGTGAADDSGLPNDRFFAVRPEGSVSTLKIQRTERGDSAVYLCAGGTASLGANVLTFGAGSRLTVL.

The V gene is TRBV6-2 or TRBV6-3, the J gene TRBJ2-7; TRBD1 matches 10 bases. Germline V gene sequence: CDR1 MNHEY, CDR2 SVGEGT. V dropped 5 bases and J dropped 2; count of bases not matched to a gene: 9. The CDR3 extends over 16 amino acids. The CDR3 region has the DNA TGTGCCAGCAGTCAAAAAGGGGGACAGGGGACCTACGAGCAGTACTTC. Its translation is CASSQKGGQGTYEQYF.

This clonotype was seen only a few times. DNA of the CDR3: TGTGCCAGCAGTTCGCCAGGGGGTTCCGAGCAGTACTTC. Its protein is CASSSPGGSEQYF. The chain couples TRBV6-1 to TRBJ2-7; the match to TRBD1 covers 7 bases. The CDR3 loop spans 13 amino acids. In germline, CDR1 is MNHNS, CDR2 SASEGT. The V segment lost 5 bases and the J segment 6 bases; nucleotides outside the gene matches: 7.

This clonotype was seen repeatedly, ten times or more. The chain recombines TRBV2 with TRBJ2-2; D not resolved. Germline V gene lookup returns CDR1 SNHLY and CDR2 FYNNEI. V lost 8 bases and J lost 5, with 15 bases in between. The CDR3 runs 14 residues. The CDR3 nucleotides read TGTGCCAGCCTCGGGTCCCTGGGAACCGGGGAGCTGTTTTTT. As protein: CASLGSLGTGELFF.

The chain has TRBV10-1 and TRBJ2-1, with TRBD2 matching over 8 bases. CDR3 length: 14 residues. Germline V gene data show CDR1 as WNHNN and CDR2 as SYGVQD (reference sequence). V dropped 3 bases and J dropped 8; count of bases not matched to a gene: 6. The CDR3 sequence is CASSDSGSPDEQFF. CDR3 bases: TGCGCCAGCAGTGACAGCGGGAGTCCGGATGAGCAGTTCTTC.

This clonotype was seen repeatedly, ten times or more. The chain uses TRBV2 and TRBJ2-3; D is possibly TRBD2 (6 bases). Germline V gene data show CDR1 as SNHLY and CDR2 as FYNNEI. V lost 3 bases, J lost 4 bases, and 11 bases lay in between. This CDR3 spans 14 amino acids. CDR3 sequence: CASSDYGGADTQYF. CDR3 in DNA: TGTGCCAGCAGTGATTACGGGGGTGCAGATACGCAGTATTTT. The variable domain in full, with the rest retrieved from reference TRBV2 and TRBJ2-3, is EPEVTQTPSHQVTQMGQEVILRCVPISNHLYFYWYRQILGQKVEFLVSFYNNEISEKSEIFDDQFSVERPDGSNFTLKIRSTKLEDSAMYFCASSDYGGADTQYFGPGTRLTVL.

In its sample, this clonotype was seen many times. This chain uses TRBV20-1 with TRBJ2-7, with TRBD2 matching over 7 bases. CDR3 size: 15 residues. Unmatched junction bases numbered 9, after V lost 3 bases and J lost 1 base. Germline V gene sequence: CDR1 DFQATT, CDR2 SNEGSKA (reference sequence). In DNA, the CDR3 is TGCAGTGCTAGCGTAGAGGGAGGGGCGTCCTACGAGCAGTACTTC. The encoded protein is CSASVEGGASYEQYF.

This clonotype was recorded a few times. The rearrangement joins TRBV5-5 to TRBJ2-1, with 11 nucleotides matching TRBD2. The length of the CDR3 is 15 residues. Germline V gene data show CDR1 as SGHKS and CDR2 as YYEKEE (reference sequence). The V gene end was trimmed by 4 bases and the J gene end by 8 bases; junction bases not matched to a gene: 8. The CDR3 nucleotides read TGTGCCAGCAGCACGTTAGCGGGAGGGCCCCATGAGCAGTTCTTC. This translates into CASSTLAGGPHEQFF.

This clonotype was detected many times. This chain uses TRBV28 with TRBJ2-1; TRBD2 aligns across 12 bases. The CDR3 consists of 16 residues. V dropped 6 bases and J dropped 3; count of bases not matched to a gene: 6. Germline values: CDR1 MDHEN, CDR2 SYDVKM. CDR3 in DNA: TGTGCCAGCAGAGCGACTAGCGGGAGCGTCTACAATGAGCAGTTCTTC. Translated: CASRATSGSVYNEQFF.

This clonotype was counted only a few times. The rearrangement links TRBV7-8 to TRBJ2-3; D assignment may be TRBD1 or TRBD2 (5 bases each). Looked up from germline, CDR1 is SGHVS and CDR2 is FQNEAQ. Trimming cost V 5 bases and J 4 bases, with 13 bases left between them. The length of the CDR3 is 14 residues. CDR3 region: CASSLDGAADTQYF. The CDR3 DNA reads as TGTGCCAGCAGCCTGGACGGGGCTGCAGATACGCAGTATTTT.

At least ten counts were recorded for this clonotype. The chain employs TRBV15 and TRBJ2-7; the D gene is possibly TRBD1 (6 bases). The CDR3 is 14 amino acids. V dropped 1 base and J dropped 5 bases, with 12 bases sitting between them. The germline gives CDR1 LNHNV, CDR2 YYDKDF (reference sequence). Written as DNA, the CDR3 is TGTGCCACCAGCAGAGTGGACAGTGGCCACGAGCAGTACTTC. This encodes CATSRVDSGHEQYF. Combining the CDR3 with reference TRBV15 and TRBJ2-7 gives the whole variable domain DAMVIQNPRYQVTQFGKPVTLSCSQTLNHNVMYWYQQKSSQAPKLLFHYYDKDFNNEADTPDNFQSRRPNTSFCFLDIRSPGLGDTAMYLCATSRVDSGHEQYFGPGTRLTVT.

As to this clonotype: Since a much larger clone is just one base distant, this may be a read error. The CDR3 sequence: CASSYQDGYEQYF. The CDR3 DNA is TGTGCCAGCAGTTACCAGGACGGCTACGAGCAGTACTTC. V is TRBV6-2 or TRBV6-3 and J is TRBJ2-7; D ambiguous. The CDR3 is 13 amino acids. CDR1 MNHEY and CDR2 SVGEGT come from the germline V gene. The V and J ends lost 2 bases and 3 bases respectively, with 8 bases between them.

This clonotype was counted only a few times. The CDR3 DNA sequence: TGTGCCACCAGCGGGCAGGGAAGTGGGGCCAACGTCCTGACTTTC. This translates into CATSGQGSGANVLTF. This chain uses TRBV15 with TRBJ2-6, with TRBD1 as a possible D gene (5 bases). CDR1 is LNHNV, CDR2 YYDKDF, per germline (reference sequence). V was clipped by 5 bases and J by 3 bases, with 11 bases between them. The CDR3 is 15 amino acids. Together with reference TRBV15 and TRBJ2-6, the CDR3 gives the full variable domain: DAMVIQNPRYQVTQFGKPVTLSCSQTLNHNVMYWYQQKSSQAPKLLFHYYDKDFNNEADTPDNFQSRRPNTSFCFLDIRSPGLGDTAMYLCATSGQGSGANVLTFGAGSRLTVL.

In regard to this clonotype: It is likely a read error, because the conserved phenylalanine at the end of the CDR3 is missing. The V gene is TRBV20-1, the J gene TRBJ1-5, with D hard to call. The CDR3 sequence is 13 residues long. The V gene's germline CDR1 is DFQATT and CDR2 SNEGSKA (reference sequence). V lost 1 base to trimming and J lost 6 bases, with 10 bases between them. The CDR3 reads CSARGEFGQPQHL. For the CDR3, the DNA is TGCAGTGCTAGAGGGGAGTTCGGTCAGCCCCAGCATCTT.

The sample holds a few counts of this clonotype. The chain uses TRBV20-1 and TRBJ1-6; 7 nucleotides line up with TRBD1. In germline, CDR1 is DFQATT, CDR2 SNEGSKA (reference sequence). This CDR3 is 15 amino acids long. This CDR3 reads CSLPEQGRGKAPLHF. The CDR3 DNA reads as TGCAGCTTACCAGAACAGGGGAGAGGCAAGGCACCCCTCCACTTT.

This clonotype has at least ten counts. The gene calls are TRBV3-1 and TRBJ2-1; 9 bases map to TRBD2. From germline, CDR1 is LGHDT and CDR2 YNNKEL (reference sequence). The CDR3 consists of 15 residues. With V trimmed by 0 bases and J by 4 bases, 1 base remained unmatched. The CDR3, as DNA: TGTGCCAGCAGCCAAGAAAGCGGGAGGTACAATGAGCAGTTCTTC. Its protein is CASSQESGRYNEQFF.

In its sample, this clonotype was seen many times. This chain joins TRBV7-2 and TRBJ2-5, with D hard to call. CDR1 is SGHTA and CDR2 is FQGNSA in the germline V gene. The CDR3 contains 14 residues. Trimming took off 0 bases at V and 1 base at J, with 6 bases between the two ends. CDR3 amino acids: CASSLAGPQETQYF. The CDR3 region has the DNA TGTGCCAGCAGCTTAGCAGGACCCCAAGAGACCCAGTACTTC. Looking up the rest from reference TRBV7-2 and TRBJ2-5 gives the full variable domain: GAGVSQSPSNKVTEKGKDVELRCDPISGHTALYWYRQSLGQGLEFLIYFQGNSAPDKSGLPSDRFSAERTGGSVSTLTIQRTQQEDSAVYLCASSLAGPQETQYFGPGTRLLVL.

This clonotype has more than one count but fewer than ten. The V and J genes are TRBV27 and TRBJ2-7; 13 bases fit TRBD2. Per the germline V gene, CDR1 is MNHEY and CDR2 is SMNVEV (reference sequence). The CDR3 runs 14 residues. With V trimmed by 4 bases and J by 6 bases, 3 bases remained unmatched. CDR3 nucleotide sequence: TGTGCCAGCAGTTCCAGACTAGCGGGAGGCGAGCAGTACTTC. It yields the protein CASSSRLAGGEQYF.

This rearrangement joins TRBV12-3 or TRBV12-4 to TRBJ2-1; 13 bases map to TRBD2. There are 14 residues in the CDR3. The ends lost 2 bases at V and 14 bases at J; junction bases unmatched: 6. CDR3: CASSLLGTSGVKFF. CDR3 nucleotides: TGTGCCAGCAGTTTACTGGGGACTAGCGGGGTCAAGTTCTTC.

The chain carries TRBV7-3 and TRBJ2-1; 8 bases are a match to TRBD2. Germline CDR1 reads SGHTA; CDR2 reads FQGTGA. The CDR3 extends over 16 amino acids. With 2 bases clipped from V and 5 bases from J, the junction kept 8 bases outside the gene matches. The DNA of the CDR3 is TGTGCCAGCAGCTTAGTTCGGTCGGGAGGGCACAATGAGCAGTTCTTC. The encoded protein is CASSLVRSGGHNEQFF.

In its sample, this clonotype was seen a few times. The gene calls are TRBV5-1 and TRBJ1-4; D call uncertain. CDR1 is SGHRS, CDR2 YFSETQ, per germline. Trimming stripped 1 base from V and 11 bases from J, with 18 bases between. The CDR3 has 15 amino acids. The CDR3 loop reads CASSLNLSGGFKLFF. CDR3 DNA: TGCGCCAGCAGCTTGAATTTATCAGGAGGATTCAAACTGTTTTTT.

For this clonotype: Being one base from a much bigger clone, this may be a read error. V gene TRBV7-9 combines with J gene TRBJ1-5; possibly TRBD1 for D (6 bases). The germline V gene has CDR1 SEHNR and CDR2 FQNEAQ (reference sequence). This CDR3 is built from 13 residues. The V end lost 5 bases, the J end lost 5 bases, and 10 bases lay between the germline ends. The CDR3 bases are TGTGCCAGCAGCCCGAGGGGGGATCAGCCCCAGCATTTT. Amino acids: CASSPRGDQPQHF.